Listed below are T cell receptor beta chains from one sample, sequenced in a study of cytomegalovirus exposure and HLA in healthy donors. This table comes from immunoSEQ multiplex PCR, and its TCRdb copy is limited to in-frame clones, with some not included. The sample contains about 140,000 clones, around three fifths of which appear only once. The sequenced material came from PBMCs. Receptor source: a male donor in good health and CMV-seronegative. Both conserved end residues are part of each CDR3. The order of the fields is V gene, D gene, J gene, clone size, CDR3 protein, CDR3 DNA. The D gene is left open where the match is weak. Where a row states a size, it is once, few, many or the class of an expanded clone; other rows omit it.

>TRBV12-5|TRBD1|TRBJ2-7|-
CASGLQGAQYF
TGTGCTAGTGGTTTGCAGGGGGCGCAGTACTTC
>TRBV7-9|-|TRBJ1-2|-
CASSLDRPYGYTF
TGTGCCAGCAGCTTAGACAGACCATATGGCTACACCTTC
>TRBV6-5|TRBD2|TRBJ2-1|-
CASNRAGIYNEQFF
TGTGCCAGCAATCGAGCGGGGATCTACAATGAGCAGTTCTTC
>TRBV7-9|-|TRBJ2-5|-
CATKDSQETQYF
TGTGCCACCAAAGACAGCCAAGAGACCCAGTACTTC
>TRBV7-9|TRBD1|TRBJ2-7|-
CASSQTGGYEQYF
TGTGCCAGCAGTCAGACAGGGGGGTACGAGCAGTACTTC
>TRBV6-5|TRBD1|TRBJ1-3|few
CASRKQGPSGNTIYF
TGTGCCAGCAGAAAACAGGGGCCCTCTGGAAACACCATATATTTT
>TRBV27|TRBD2|TRBJ2-5|-
CASGPAGGETQYF
TGTGCCAGCGGCCCGGCGGGGGGAGAGACCCAGTACTTC
>TRBV9|-|TRBJ2-6|-
CASSETIGAGANVLTF
TGTGCCAGCAGCGAAACGATAGGGGCTGGGGCCAACGTCCTGACTTTC
>TRBV6-1|-|TRBJ1-1|-
CASRETGFDTEAFF
TGTGCCAGCAGAGAGACAGGTTTTGACACTGAAGCTTTCTTT
>TRBV19|-|TRBJ2-3|-
CASSRVGTDTQYF
TGTGCCAGTAGTCGGGTTGGCACAGATACGCAGTATTTT
>TRBV5-1|-|TRBJ1-2|few
CATGNLNYGYTF
TGCGCCACAGGGAATCTCAACTATGGCTACACCTTC
>TRBV30|-|TRBJ2-3|-
CANDYGGPQADTQYF
TGTGCCAATGATTACGGGGGGCCCCAGGCAGATACGCAGTATTTT
>TRBV5-5|-|TRBJ1-1|-
CASSMDLNTEAFF
TGTGCCAGCAGCATGGACTTGAACACTGAAGCTTTCTTT
>TRBV7-2|-|TRBJ2-1|-
CASSLFGNEQFF
TGTGCCAGCAGCTTATTCGGCAATGAGCAGTTCTTC
>TRBV18|-|TRBJ2-3|-
CASSPEARGGSTDTQYF
TGTGCCAGCTCACCAGAGGCGAGGGGGGGTTCTACAGATACGCAGTATTTT
>TRBV6-5|TRBD2|TRBJ2-5|-
CASSYSPAGGQETQYF
TGTGCCAGCAGTTACTCACCCGCGGGGGGGCAAGAGACCCAGTACTTC
>TRBV18|TRBD1|TRBJ2-7|-
CASSPSGTALYEQYF
TGTGCCAGCTCACCTTCCGGGACAGCCCTCTACGAGCAGTACTTC
>TRBV9|-|TRBJ1-1|-
CASSRYTGMNTEAFF
TGTGCCAGCAGCCGTTATACAGGGATGAACACTGAAGCTTTCTTT
>TRBV27|TRBD1|TRBJ1-3|-
CASSLTGGPGNTIYF
TGTGCCAGCAGTCTCACAGGGGGCCCTGGAAACACCATATATTTT
>TRBV5-5|-|TRBJ1-2|-
CASSLGTGNYGYTF
TGTGCCAGCAGCTTGGGAACAGGGAACTATGGCTACACCTTC
>TRBV5-4|TRBD1|TRBJ1-2|-
CASSLDWTGRSGYTF
TGTGCCAGCAGCTTGGATTGGACAGGGAGGAGCGGCTACACCTTC
>TRBV6-6|-|TRBJ1-6|-
CASSGQNSPLHF
TGTGCCAGCAGTGGACAGAATTCACCCCTCCACTTT
>TRBV7-6|TRBD1|TRBJ2-3|once
CASSSGVGWDRSTDTQYF
TGTGCCAGCAGCTCCGGGGTAGGGTGGGACAGAAGCACAGATACGCAGTATTTT
>TRBV2|-|TRBJ1-4|-
CASRWAGANEKLFF
TGTGCCAGCCGATGGGCGGGGGCTAATGAAAAACTGTTTTTT
>TRBV5-4|-|TRBJ2-5|-
CASSLGAGIETQYF
TGTGCCAGCAGCTTGGGGGCGGGGATCGAGACCCAGTACTTC
>TRBV5-6|TRBD2|TRBJ2-7|-
CASSLVGLAGSEQYF
TGTGCCAGCAGCTTGGTCGGACTAGCGGGATCCGAGCAGTACTTC
>TRBV27|TRBD2|TRBJ2-7|-
CASSLGPGLLEQYF
TGTGCCAGCAGTTTAGGACCGGGACTACTCGAGCAGTACTTC
>TRBV9|-|TRBJ1-2|few
CASSPGGAGSSGGYTF
TGTGCCAGCAGCCCCGGGGGTGCAGGATCCTCGGGTGGCTACACCTTC
>TRBV4-1|TRBD1|TRBJ1-2|-
CASSSRTGGSMVDYGYTF
TGCGCCAGCAGTTCACGGACAGGTGGTAGTATGGTTGACTATGGCTACACCTTC
>TRBV29-1|-|TRBJ1-3|-
CSAEQGSGNTIYF
TGCAGCGCCGAACAGGGCTCTGGAAACACCATATATTTT
>TRBV2|TRBD2|TRBJ2-3|-
CASRPGERGGPGTDTQYF
TGTGCCAGCAGACCTGGCGAGCGGGGGGGCCCTGGCACAGATACGCAGTATTTT
>TRBV7-9|-|TRBJ1-5|-
CASSLELGGPSNQPQHF
TGTGCCAGCAGCTTAGAACTTGGCGGCCCGAGCAATCAGCCCCAGCATTTT
>TRBV2|-|TRBJ1-1|-
CASTIYLTDKNLNTEAFF
TGTGCCAGCACCATATATCTGACAGACAAAAATTTGAACACTGAAGCTTTCTTT
>TRBV7-3|-|TRBJ1-1|-
CASSFSQDSRAFF
TGTGCCAGCAGCTTCTCTCAAGATTCCAGAGCTTTCTTT
>TRBV10-1|TRBD2|TRBJ2-3|-
CASSDVIAGNTDTQYF
TGCGCCAGCAGTGATGTGATAGCGGGTAACACAGATACGCAGTATTTT
>TRBV27|TRBD1|TRBJ1-2|-
CASSLWPGQGASYTF
TGTGCCAGCAGTTTATGGCCGGGACAGGGTGCCAGCTACACCTTC
>TRBV11-2|-|TRBJ1-6|-
CASSFEGGYSPLHF
TGTGCCAGCAGCTTCGAGGGGGGGTATTCACCCCTCCACTTT
>TRBV7-8|TRBD1|TRBJ1-1|-
CASRLTGGRAEAFF
TGTGCCAGCAGGTTGACAGGGGGTCGGGCTGAAGCTTTCTTT
>TRBV7-8|-|TRBJ2-2|-
CASSPRGSGSTGELFF
TGTGCCAGCAGCCCCAGGGGATCAGGGAGCACCGGGGAGCTGTTTTTT
>TRBV27|-|TRBJ2-7|-
CASSLSLGLRYEQYF
TGTGCCAGCAGTTTATCGCTGGGGCTTCGATACGAGCAGTACTTC
>TRBV6-4|-|TRBJ2-3|-
CASSEIAGRTDTQYF
TGTGCCAGCAGTGAAATCGCGGGGCGCACAGATACGCAGTATTTT
>TRBV5-1|-|TRBJ1-1|-
CASIGVNTEAFF
TGCGCCAGCATCGGAGTGAACACTGAAGCTTTCTTT
>TRBV9|-|TRBJ2-2|-
CASSVVPRNTGELFF
TGTGCCAGCAGCGTAGTCCCCAGGAACACCGGGGAGCTGTTTTTT
>TRBV2|-|TRBJ1-2|once
CASTRTTYGYTF
TGTGCCAGCACCCGGACAACCTATGGCTACACCTTC
>TRBV5-6|-|TRBJ2-1|few
CASSLYDLLLEQFF
TGTGCCAGCAGCTTGTACGACTTGCTCTTAGAGCAGTTCTTC
>TRBV5-6|-|TRBJ1-5|-
CASSLAGGLSQPQHF
TGTGCCAGCAGCTTGGCGGGGGGGCTCAGTCAGCCCCAGCATTTT
>TRBV30|-|TRBJ2-7|-
CAWSASQLKYEQYF
TGTGCCTGGAGTGCCTCTCAACTTAAGTACGAGCAGTACTTC
>TRBV7-3|-|TRBJ1-1|-
CASSPGGLTEAFF
TGTGCCAGCAGCCCCGGCGGCCTCACTGAAGCTTTCTTT
>TRBV18|-|TRBJ2-1|few
CASSPSDSSFYNEQFF
TGTGCCAGCTCACCATCGGACTCCTCTTTCTACAATGAGCAGTTCTTC
>TRBV19|-|TRBJ1-4|-
CASSSIGVNEKLFF
TGTGCCAGTAGTTCAATCGGTGTTAATGAAAAACTGTTTTTT
>TRBV4-3|-|TRBJ1-4|-
CASSPTSATNEKLFF
TGCGCCAGCAGCCCAACAAGCGCAACTAATGAAAAACTGTTTTTT
>TRBV5-4|-|TRBJ2-5|-
CASSWGGWTETQETQYF
TGTGCCAGCAGCTGGGGGGGGTGGACAGAGACACAAGAGACCCAGTACTTC
>TRBV28|TRBD2|TRBJ2-5|-
CASSLVVAGGQETQYF
TGTGCCAGCAGTTTGGTAGTAGCGGGAGGGCAAGAGACCCAGTACTTC
>TRBV14|-|TRBJ2-5|-
CASSSPGGLRKTQYF
TGTGCCAGCAGCTCCCCCGGGGGGCTTCGGAAGACCCAGTACTTC